The source of this TCR beta chain is a study of blood T cell repertoires in COVID-19. Trimming took 4 bases from V and 3 from J; bases not matched to a gene: 8. The CDR3 is 17 amino acids. Germline loops: CDR1 SGDLS, CDR2 YYNGEE. Original processing methods: Amplifying reference gene primers gave estimates of nucleated cell counts. TCRdb's table, derived via immunoSEQ multiplex PCR, lists solely in-frame clones and lacks some. The V and J calls and clone size are taken from that table; D and trimming were inferred from the DNA. The data hold roughly 280,000 clones, with roughly 84% observed a single time.

The TCR comes from a man aged 60 to 69 with acute or convalescent COVID-19. Sequenced material: peripheral blood. The chain carries TRBV9 and TRBJ2-2, with 11 bases identical to TRBD2. CDR3 coding DNA: TGTGCCAGCAGCCCGCCGGGACTAGCGGAAGACACCGGGGAGCTGTTTTTT. It yields the protein CASSPPGLAEDTGELFF. Looking up the rest from reference TRBV9 and TRBJ2-2 gives the full variable domain: DSGVTQTPKHLITATGQRVTLRCSPRSGDLSVYWYQQSLDQGLQFLIQYYNGEERAKGNILERFSAQQFPDLHSELNLSSLELGDSALYFCASSPPGLAEDTGELFFGEGSRLTVL.